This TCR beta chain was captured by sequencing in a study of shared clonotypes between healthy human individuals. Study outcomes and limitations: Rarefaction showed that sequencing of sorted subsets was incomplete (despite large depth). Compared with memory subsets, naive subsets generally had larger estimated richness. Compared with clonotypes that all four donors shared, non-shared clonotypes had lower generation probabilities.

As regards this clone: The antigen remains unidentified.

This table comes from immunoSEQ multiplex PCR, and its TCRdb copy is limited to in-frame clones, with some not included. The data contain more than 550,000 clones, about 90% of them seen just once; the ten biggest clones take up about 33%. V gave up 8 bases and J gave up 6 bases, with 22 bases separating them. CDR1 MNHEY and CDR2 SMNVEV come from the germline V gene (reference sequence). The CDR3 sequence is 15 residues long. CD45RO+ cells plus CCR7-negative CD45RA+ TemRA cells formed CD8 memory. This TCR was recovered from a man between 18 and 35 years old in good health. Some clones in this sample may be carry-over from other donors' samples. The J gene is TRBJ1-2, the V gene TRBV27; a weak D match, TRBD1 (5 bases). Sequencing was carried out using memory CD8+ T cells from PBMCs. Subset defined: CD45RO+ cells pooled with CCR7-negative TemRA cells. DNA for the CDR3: TGTGCCAGCGCCCCAGGTGGGGCAGGGTATAATGGCTACACCTTC. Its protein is CASAPGGAGYNGYTF.